This T cell receptor (beta chain) was sequenced in a study of blood T cell repertoires in COVID-19. This clone came up once. The data were produced by immunoSEQ multiplex PCR, yet TCRdb's version contains in-frame clones alone and is incomplete. The table has a few hundred thousand clones, more than 75% seen once; the top ten hold 1%. The germline V and J ends were trimmed by 6 bases and 8 bases, with 14 bases remaining between them. The CDR3 has 14 residues. The germline CDR1 and CDR2 sequences are ENHRY and SYGVKD. The chain has TRBV10-3 and TRBJ1-6; maybe TRBD1 (6 bases). Sequenced input: PBMCs or T cells enriched from blood (not recorded which). The source of this sequence is a woman aged 25 to 39 who had recovered from COVID-19. The CDR3 region is CAIRPRGADSPLHF. The CDR3 DNA reads as TGTGCCATCAGGCCTCGGGGGGCAGATTCACCCCTCCACTTT.